What follows are 18 T cell receptor beta chains derived from one specimen sequenced in a study of T-cell reconstitution after alpha-beta-depleted transplantation in children. TCRbeta library preparation incorporated unique molecular identifiers. In TCRdb, the PCR reads were re-called with MiXCR into one record per CDR3 protein. The sample records 350,000 to 500,000 distinct CDR3 sequences, approximately 42% being singletons. The sample in question was PBMCs, obtained before TCRalphabeta/CD19-depleted stem cell transplant. The receptor set was obtained from a girl aged 2-10 years with aplastic anemia, due to receive a stem cell transplant.

This clonotype was observed a handful of times. The V and J genes are TRBV7-2 and TRBJ2-1; D is perhaps TRBD2 (6 bases). This CDR3 is built from 15 residues. CDR1 is SGHTA, CDR2 FQGNSA, per germline. Trimming removed 5 bases at V and 4 bases at J, with 15 bases between. The CDR3 protein is CASSRRDFTYNEQFF. The CDR3 region has the DNA TGTGCCAGCAGCCGCCGGGACTTTACTTACAATGAGCAGTTCTTC.

This clonotype was observed a handful of times. This chain links TRBV29-1 with TRBJ1-5; D ambiguous. This CDR3 contains 12 residues. V lost 5 bases and J lost 0, with 5 bases in between. Germline V gene lookup returns CDR1 SQVTM and CDR2 ANQGSEA. In nucleotides, the CDR3 is TGCAGCGTTCAGTATAGCAATCAGCCCCAGCATTTT. Its protein product is CSVQYSNQPQHF.

The chain links TRBV4-3 to TRBJ2-2, with D unresolved. The CDR3 sequence is 15 residues long. From germline, CDR1 is LGHNA and CDR2 YSLEER. Deletions cut 0 bases from V and 4 bases from J, with 9 bases between. The DNA of the CDR3 is TGCGCCAGCAGCCAAGACTGGCGGCCCACCGGGGAGCTGTTTTTT. This gives the protein CASSQDWRPTGELFF.

The chain combines TRBV9 with TRBJ2-2; D perhaps matches TRBD2 (6 bases). Germline lookup yields CDR1 SGDLS and CDR2 YYNGEE. With 5 bases removed from V and 1 base from J, the gap between germline ends came to 9 bases. The CDR3 has 14 amino acids. CDR3 sequence reads: CASSGTQNTGELFF. As DNA, the CDR3 is TGTGCCAGCAGTGGGACTCAGAACACCGGGGAGCTGTTTTTT.

V gene TRBV20-1 combines with J gene TRBJ2-7; the D gene could be TRBD1 or TRBD2 (5 bases each). Deletions cut 0 bases from V and 4 bases from J, with 16 bases between. The CDR3 is 15 residues long. Germline V lookup: CDR1 DFQATT, CDR2 SNEGSKA (reference sequence). The CDR3 DNA reads TGCAGTGCTAGAGAGAGGGGCCAGGCGTGGTACGAGCAGTACTTC. Translation: CSARERGQAWYEQYF.

This chain uses TRBV5-1 with TRBJ2-3, with 10 positions matching TRBD2. The CDR3 has 14 residues. J gave up 5 bases and V 4 bases, and 4 bases lay outside the gene matches. Germline-derived CDR1 and CDR2 are SGHRS and YFSETQ. CDR3 residues: CASSTTSGRDTQYF. DNA of the CDR3: TGCGCCAGCAGCACGACTAGCGGGCGAGATACGCAGTATTTT. Full variable domain (remainder filled in from reference TRBV5-1 and TRBJ2-3): KAGVTQTPRYLIKTRGQQVTLSCSPISGHRSVSWYQQTPGQGLQFLFEYFSETQRNKGNFPGRFSGRQFSNSRSEMNVSTLELGDSALYLCASSTTSGRDTQYFGPGTRLTVL.

This clonotype was found a few times. V is TRBV27 and J is TRBJ2-7; 7 bases are shared with TRBD1. V shed 7 bases and J 4 bases; nucleotides not matched to a gene: 7. The CDR3 totals 13 residues. Germline V gives CDR1 MNHEY, CDR2 SMNVEV (reference sequence). The CDR3 region has the DNA TGTGCCAGCACCGATAGGGGGCTATACGAGCAGTACTTC. Residues: CASTDRGLYEQYF.

The chain carries TRBV29-1 and TRBJ2-7, with 7 positions matching TRBD1. CDR3 size: 14 residues. V shed 6 bases and J 1 base; nucleotides not matched to a gene: 9. The germline V gene encodes CDR1 SQVTM and CDR2 ANQGSEA. The CDR3 loop reads CSVTDRAFSYEQYF. The CDR3 coding sequence is TGCAGCGTGACCGACAGGGCCTTTTCCTACGAGCAGTACTTC.

The CDR3 DNA sequence: TGCAGCGTTGTAAGATCCCTTGGTCCGGGAGAGACCCAGTACTTC. Its protein is CSVVRSLGPGETQYF. V and J are TRBV29-1 and TRBJ2-5, with no clear D. This CDR3 is 15 amino acids long. V lost 4 bases, J lost 4 bases, and 19 bases lay in between. The germline gives CDR1 SQVTM, CDR2 ANQGSEA.

The genes are TRBV5-1 and TRBJ1-2; 7 bases agree with TRBD1. CDR1 SGHRS and CDR2 YFSETQ come from the germline V gene. J gave up 6 bases and V 0 bases, and 2 bases lay outside the gene matches. The CDR3 is 13 amino acids. The CDR3 DNA sequence: TGCGCCAGCAGCTTGGAGACAGGGAATGGCTACACCTTC. This encodes CASSLETGNGYTF.

This clonotype was observed a handful of times. The chain employs TRBV4-2 and TRBJ1-4; D might be TRBD1 (5 bases). Per the germline V gene, CDR1 is LGHNA and CDR2 is YNFKEQ. The length of the CDR3 is 15 residues. V was cut by 4 bases and J by 4 bases, with 13 bases left in between. CDR3 in DNA: TGTGCCAGCAGCCGGGAAGGGGACCTTAATGAAAAACTGTTTTTT. It yields the protein CASSREGDLNEKLFF.

This chain connects TRBV28 to TRBJ2-7; 9 bases are a match to TRBD2. Looked up from germline, CDR1 is MDHEN and CDR2 is SYDVKM. The CDR3 runs 14 residues. The junction had 2 bases not matched to a gene; V was cut back by 3 bases and J by 2 bases. The CDR3: CASSFASGAYEQYF. In nucleotides, the CDR3 is TGTGCCAGCAGTTTCGCTAGCGGGGCCTACGAGCAGTACTTC.

This clonotype was seen repeatedly, ten times or more. The chain recombines TRBV28 with TRBJ1-4, with D possibly TRBD1 on 5 matching bases. V lost 10 bases to trimming and J lost 1 base, with 7 bases between them. From germline, CDR1 is MDHEN and CDR2 SYDVKM. This CDR3 has 12 residues. This CDR3 is CATGLTNEKLFF. The CDR3 coding sequence is TGTGCCACAGGGTTAACTAATGAAAAACTGTTTTTT. The variable domain in full, completed from reference TRBV28 and TRBJ1-4, reads DVKVTQSSRYLVKRTGEKVFLECVQDMDHENMFWYRQDPGLGLRLIYFSYDVKMKEKGDIPEGYSVSREKKERFSLILESASTNQTSMYLCATGLTNEKLFFGSGTQLSVL.

This clonotype was detected many times. The chain is built from TRBV28 and TRBJ1-4, with D hard to call. Germline assignment: CDR1 MDHEN and CDR2 SYDVKM. The CDR3 spans 17 residues. Between the trimmed V and J ends, which lost 2 bases and 2 bases, there was a span of 15 bases. The CDR3 is CASSLHSFESTNEKLFF. In nucleotides, the CDR3 is TGTGCCAGCAGTTTACACTCCTTCGAGTCCACTAATGAAAAACTGTTTTTT.

The chain couples TRBV19 to TRBJ1-1; 7 bases line up with TRBD1. With 5 bases clipped from V and 8 bases from J, the junction kept 5 bases outside the gene matches. The CDR3 sequence is 12 residues long. Germline V CDR1 and CDR2: LNHDA, SQIVND (reference sequence). The CDR3 sequence: CASSSTGVEAFF. The DNA of the CDR3 is TGTGCCAGTAGTTCAACAGGGGTGGAAGCTTTCTTT.

V usage is TRBV12-3 or TRBV12-4 and J usage is TRBJ2-5; D gene uncertain. Trimming shortened V by 6 bases and J by 0 bases, and 8 bases separated the two germline ends. The CDR3 has 13 residues. The CDR3 loop is CASSRGHQETQYF. As DNA, the CDR3 is TGTGCCAGCAGCCGTGGACACCAAGAGACCCAGTACTTC.

In this sample, this clonotype turned up many times. J is TRBJ2-7 and V is TRBV5-5; possibly TRBD2 for D (5 bases). This CDR3 contains 16 residues. V dropped 0 bases and J dropped 3 bases, with 16 bases sitting between them. The germline V gene encodes CDR1 SGHKS and CDR2 YYEKEE (reference sequence). CDR3 nucleotides: TGTGCCAGCAGCTTGGCGGCGGGCCCCCCTCTCTACGAGCAGTACTTC. It yields the protein CASSLAAGPPLYEQYF.

There are many counts of this clonotype. This chain uses TRBV7-2 with TRBJ2-1; 7 positions match TRBD2. The CDR3 is 15 residues long. Losses at the gene ends were 1 base for V and 6 bases for J; bases not matched to a gene: 6. CDR1 is SGHTA, CDR2 FQGNSA, per germline. This CDR3 reads CASSLVGTTFNEQFF. In nucleotides, the CDR3 is TGTGCCAGCAGCTTAGTCGGGACTACCTTCAATGAGCAGTTCTTC.